These 6 T cell receptor beta chains were all obtained from the same sample, sequenced in a study of blood T cell repertoires in COVID-19. The assay was immunoSEQ multiplex PCR, and TCRdb's table has in-frame clones only and misses some. The table has about 250,000 clones, about four fifths seen once; the top ten hold 15% to 17%. The sequencing input was peripheral blood. The receptors stem from a person in their 70s with COVID-19, enrolled during active disease.

The chain is built from TRBV7-3 and TRBJ2-1, with unresolved D. The CDR3 extends over 16 amino acids. Germline values: CDR1 SGHTA, CDR2 FQGTGA. V was pared by 4 bases and J by 2 bases, with 15 bases between. CDR3 in DNA: TGTGCCAGCAGCTCCCTCGGTTCAAGCCCCTACAATGAGCAGTTCTTC. Its protein product is CASSSLGSSPYNEQFF. Together with reference TRBV7-3 and TRBJ2-1, the CDR3 gives the full variable domain: GAGVSQTPSNKVTEKGKYVELRCDPISGHTALYWYRQSLGQGPEFLIYFQGTGAADDSGLPNDRFFAVRPEGSVSTLKIQRTERGDSAVYLCASSSLGSSPYNEQFFGPGTRLTVL.

This sequence joins TRBV19 and TRBJ2-1; TRBD2 aligns across 9 bases. The CDR3 totals 14 residues. With V trimmed by 7 bases and J by 9 bases, 10 bases remained unmatched. In germline, CDR1 is LNHDA, CDR2 SQIVND (reference sequence). CDR3 nucleotide sequence: TGTGCCAGTAAACTGCGGGAGGGCTCTGGTGAGCAGTTCTTC. Translated: CASKLREGSGEQFF.

The genes are TRBV2 and TRBJ2-1; TRBD1 is a possible D gene (6 bases). The germline gives CDR1 SNHLY, CDR2 FYNNEI. The CDR3 sequence is 14 residues long. V was trimmed by 7 bases and J by 6 bases, leaving 16 bases between them. As DNA, the CDR3 is TGTGCCAGCACAAGGGACATATTGTCCAATGAGCAGTTCTTC. Translation: CASTRDILSNEQFF.

The genes are TRBV4-1 and TRBJ2-1; 10 bases line up with TRBD2. This CDR3 has 17 residues. Losses at the gene ends were 0 bases for V and 5 bases for J; bases not matched to a gene: 7. Germline CDR1 MGHRA, CDR2 YSYEKL. The chain's CDR3 is CASSQDSAGGPHNEQFF. CDR3 bases: TGCGCCAGCAGCCAAGATTCAGCGGGAGGGCCCCACAATGAGCAGTTCTTC.

The chain joins TRBV7-9 to TRBJ2-1; no reliable D call. This CDR3 has 12 amino acids. V lost 1 base, J lost 8 bases, and 6 bases lay in between. CDR1 and CDR2 (germline): SEHNR, FQNEAQ (reference sequence). Here the CDR3 DNA reads TGTGCCAGCAGCTTAGATAGCTATGAGCAGTTCTTC. Protein: CASSLDSYEQFF.

The rearrangement links TRBV30 to TRBJ1-4, with 7 bases fitting TRBD1. J gave up 7 bases and V 3 bases, and 2 bases lay outside the gene matches. The CDR3 is made up of 12 amino acids. CDR1 is GTSNPN, CDR2 SVGIG, per germline (reference sequence). Written as DNA, the CDR3 is TGTGCCTGGAGAGGGGGCCGTGAAAAACTGTTTTTT. Encoded protein: CAWRGGREKLFF.